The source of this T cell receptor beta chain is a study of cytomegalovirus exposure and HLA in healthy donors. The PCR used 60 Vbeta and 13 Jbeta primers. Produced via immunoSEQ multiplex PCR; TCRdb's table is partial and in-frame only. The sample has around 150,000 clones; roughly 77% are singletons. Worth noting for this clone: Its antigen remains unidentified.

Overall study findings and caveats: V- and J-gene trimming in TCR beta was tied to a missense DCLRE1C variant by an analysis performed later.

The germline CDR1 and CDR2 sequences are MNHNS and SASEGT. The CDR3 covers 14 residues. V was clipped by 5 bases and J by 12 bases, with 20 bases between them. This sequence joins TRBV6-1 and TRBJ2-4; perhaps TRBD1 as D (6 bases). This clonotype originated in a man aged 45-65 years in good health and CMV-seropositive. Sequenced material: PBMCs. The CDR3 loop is CASSSPILQGHQYF. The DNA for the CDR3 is TGTGCCAGCAGTTCCCCGATACTCCAGGGACATCAGTACTTC.